A selection of T cell receptor beta chains follows, all from one sample in a study of shared clonotypes between healthy human individuals. Produced via immunoSEQ multiplex PCR; TCRdb's table is partial and in-frame only. The sample consists of over a million clones, around 97% of them appearing once. Sequencing input: naive CD4+ T cells sorted from blood. The origin of the receptors is a man aged 30-40 years in good health. Both conserved end residues are part of each CDR3. D genes are given only for firm matches. Part of the rows lack a size; the others show once, few, many or a class for expanded clones.

>TRBJ1-5|TRBV2|.|.
TGTGCCAGCAGTGAAGCGGGCTATAGCAATCAGCCCCAGCATTTT
CASSEAGYSNQPQHF
>TRBJ2-7|TRBV28|.|.
TGTGCCAGCAGTACTCCGATGGGCTACGAGCAGTACTTC
CASSTPMGYEQYF
>TRBJ2-5|TRBV7-9|.|.
TGTGCCAGCAGCTTAGTGCGGGAATCGGAGACCCAGTACTTC
CASSLVRESETQYF
>TRBJ2-6|TRBV11-3|.|.
TGTGCCAGCAGCTTAGCCAGGCCTGGGGCCAACGTCCTGACTTTC
CASSLARPGANVLTF
>TRBJ2-1|TRBV27|.|.
TGTGCCAGCAGTTTAGTGAGGAGCTCCTACAATGAGCAGTTCTTC
CASSLVRSSYNEQFF
>TRBJ1-1|TRBV6-4|TRBD1|.
TGTGCCAGCAGTGCCAGGATGGACAGGGGGAACACTGAAGCTTTCTTT
CASSARMDRGNTEAFF
>TRBJ2-5|TRBV6-1|.|.
TGTGCCAGCAGTTCTCAGCGCCAAGAGACCCAGTACTTC
CASSSQRQETQYF
>TRBJ2-5|TRBV5-6|TRBD2|.
TGTGCCAGCAGCCAACCCCTCCTAGCGGGAGTCCCCGAGACCCAGTACTTC
CASSQPLLAGVPETQYF
>TRBJ2-2|TRBV7-9|TRBD2|.
TGTGCCAGCAGCTTAAGACTAGCGGGACATAACACCGGGGAGCTGTTTTTT
CASSLRLAGHNTGELFF
>TRBJ2-7|TRBV7-9|.|.
TGTGCCAGCAGCCCCAACCGCGGGTTTGCCTACGAGCAGTACTTC
CASSPNRGFAYEQYF
>TRBJ2-1|TRBV19|.|few
TGTGCCAGTACCCGGACAGGGTCGATACGGGAGGCGATCAATGAGCAGTTCTTC
CASTRTGSIREAINEQFF
>TRBJ2-1|TRBV28|.|.
TGTGCCAGCAGCATCAGCCTACGAGGACTCGGGCAGTTCTTC
CASSISLRGLGQFF
>TRBJ2-1|TRBV29-1|TRBD2|.
TGCAGCGTTAAGGCTAGCGGAGGCTGGGATGAGCAGTTCTTC
CSVKASGGWDEQFF
>TRBJ2-2|TRBV5-1|.|.
TGCGCCAGCAGTCCCGTCCTGAACACCGGGGAGCTGTTTTTT
CASSPVLNTGELFF
>TRBJ2-7|TRBV5-1|.|.
TGCGCCAGCAGAGAAGGTCAGAACTACGAGCAGTACTTC
CASREGQNYEQYF
>TRBJ2-7|TRBV27|.|.
TGTGCCAGCACCAAAACTAACCTGTTGGGGTTCTCAACCTACGAGCAGTACTTC
CASTKTNLLGFSTYEQYF
>TRBJ2-1|TRBV9|.|.
TGTGCCAGCAGCGTAGACGGGATTTCCTACAATGAGCAGTTCTTC
CASSVDGISYNEQFF
>TRBJ2-3|TRBV5-1|.|once
TGCGCCAGCAGCTTAGGGGGGTCCTGGGTAGATACGCAGTATTTT
CASSLGGSWVDTQYF
>TRBJ1-2|TRBV29-1|.|.
TGCAGCGTGGTCGGGATGAGTGGCTACACCTTC
CSVVGMSGYTF
>TRBJ2-5|TRBV7-9|.|.
TGTGCCAGCAGCCGATACACGGCGGGGCAAGAGACCCAGTACTTC
CASSRYTAGQETQYF
>TRBJ2-7|TRBV7-9|.|.
TGTGCCAGCAGCTTCATGACGCCACCCTACGAGCAGTACTTC
CASSFMTPPYEQYF
>TRBJ2-1|TRBV10-1|.|once
TGCGCCAGCAGTGAGTCTATCGGCCAGGGGACGAGAGAGCAGTTCTTC
CASSESIGQGTREQFF
>TRBJ1-4|TRBV6-6|.|.
TGTGCCAGCAGTCCGGGACCCCCGATAGGTGAAAAACTGTTTTTT
CASSPGPPIGEKLFF
>TRBJ2-5|TRBV4-3|.|once
TGCGCCAGCAGCCAAGTTCCCTACCAAGAGACCCAGTACTTC
CASSQVPYQETQYF
>TRBJ1-5|TRBV4-2|.|.
TGTGCCAGCAGCGACGGCCAGAGCAATCAGCCCCAGCATTTT
CASSDGQSNQPQHF
>TRBJ1-1|TRBV19|TRBD1|.
TGTGCCAGTAGTAAGGGGACAGGGGGCGAAACTGAAGCTTTCTTT
CASSKGTGGETEAFF
>TRBJ2-6|TRBV11-3|.|.
TGTGCCAGCAGCTTAGGCGGGGCCAACGTCCTGACTTTC
CASSLGGANVLTF
>TRBJ2-1|TRBV2|TRBD2|.
TGTGCCAGCAGGATCCTAGCGGGAGGCCACAATGAGCAGTTCTTC
CASRILAGGHNEQFF
>TRBJ1-5|TRBV7-6|.|.
TGTGCCAGCAGCTTAGGAGTGCGGGGTATTGGTCAGCCCCAGCATTTT
CASSLGVRGIGQPQHF
>TRBJ2-3|TRBV6-1|TRBD2|.
TGTGCCAGCAGGCTGTCTAGCGGGAGCACAGATACGCAGTATTTT
CASRLSSGSTDTQYF
>TRBJ2-5|TRBV28|.|.
TGTGCCAGCAGTGATCTTCAGGGGGAGACCCAGTACTTC
CASSDLQGETQYF
>TRBJ1-1|TRBV28|.|.
TGTGCCAGCACCACCCCCTGGGCTGAAGCTTTCTTT
CASTTPWAEAFF
>TRBJ1-4|TRBV7-8|.|.
TGTGCCAGCAGCTTAGCTTACCCTAATGAAAAACTGTTTTTT
CASSLAYPNEKLFF
>TRBJ2-6|TRBV5-1|.|.
TGCGCCAGCAGCTTGGTTGTGGGATTCGTTTCTGGGGCCAACGTCCTGACTTTC
CASSLVVGFVSGANVLTF
>TRBJ2-3|TRBV11-3|.|.
TGTGCCAGCAGCTTACGGCGCACAGATACGCAGTATTTT
CASSLRRTDTQYF
>TRBJ2-5|TRBV5-1|TRBD2|.
TGCGCCAGCAGCAGGGGCCTAGCGGGAGAAGAGACCCAGTACTTC
CASSRGLAGEETQYF
>TRBJ2-3|TRBV6-1|.|.
TGTGCCAGCATTCAGTTGAGAGCCCGCACAGATACGCAGTATTTT
CASIQLRARTDTQYF
>TRBJ2-7|TRBV12-5|.|.
TGTGCTAGTGGTTCCTCTACTAACGAGCAGTACTTC
CASGSSTNEQYF
>TRBJ1-5|TRBV9|.|.
TGTGCCAGCAGCGTAGATGGCGGTCTCAATCAGCCCCAGCATTTT
CASSVDGGLNQPQHF
>TRBJ1-5|TRBV5-6|TRBD1|.
TGTGCCAGCAGCTTGGAGGGGGCGGGTCAGCCCCAGCATTTT
CASSLEGAGQPQHF
>TRBJ2-3|TRBV9|TRBD1|.
TGTGCCAGCAGCGCTACAGGGGGCAGGGCAGATACGCAGTATTTT
CASSATGGRADTQYF
>TRBJ1-4|TRBV6-6|.|.
TGTGCCAGCGGACAGATCTGGAATGAAAAACTGTTTTTT
CASGQIWNEKLFF
>TRBJ2-7|TRBV10-3|TRBD1|.
TGTGCCATCAGTGAGTCCGGGACAGGGGCCTACGAGCAGTACTTC
CAISESGTGAYEQYF
>TRBJ2-7|TRBV7-9|TRBD1|.
TGTGCCAGCAGCCAAAAACCGGACATACAGGGGGCGCCTATCTACGAGCAGTACTTC
CASSQKPDIQGAPIYEQYF
>TRBJ2-7|TRBV7-2|.|.
TGTGCCAGCAGCACAGGATTCGGCGAGCAGTACTTC
CASSTGFGEQYF
>TRBJ2-3|TRBV5-1|.|.
TGCGCCAGCAGCTCTTCTTTACACCGCACAGATACGCAGTATTTT
CASSSSLHRTDTQYF
>TRBJ2-7|TRBV11-3|.|once
TGTGCCAGCAGCTTCTCGGGTCAGGGTAACTACGAGCAGTACTTC
CASSFSGQGNYEQYF
>TRBJ2-1|TRBV5-8|TRBD2|.
TGTGCCAGCAGCTCATCTAGCGGGAGTCGGAACAATGAGCAGTTCTTC
CASSSSSGSRNNEQFF
>TRBJ2-1|TRBV28|TRBD2|once
TGTGCCAGCACCACTAGCGGGGCGCACAATGAGCAGTTCTTC
CASTTSGAHNEQFF
>TRBJ1-2|TRBV14|.|few
TGTGCCAGCAGCCCAGGGTATGGCTACACCTTC
CASSPGYGYTF
>TRBJ2-5|TRBV2|.|.
TGTGCCACCCCCGTAGTACCGGGGGAGACCCAGTACTTC
CATPVVPGETQYF
>TRBJ1-2|TRBV19|.|.
TGTGCCAGTAGTATATGGGGGGACGGGGCTGGCTACACCTTC
CASSIWGDGAGYTF
>TRBJ1-4|TRBV18|.|.
TGTGCCAGCTCACTTTCGGCGGTAGACGATAATGAAAAACTGTTTTTT
CASSLSAVDDNEKLFF
>TRBJ2-3|TRBV2|TRBD1|.
TGTGCCAGCAGTCTACAGGGGGCGCTTCTGACAGATACGCAGTATTTT
CASSLQGALLTDTQYF
>TRBJ2-1|TRBV11-3|TRBD2|.
TGTGCCAGCAGCGCGGGACTAGCGGGAGAAAATGAGCAGTTCTTC
CASSAGLAGENEQFF
>TRBJ2-3|TRBV9|.|once
TGTGCCAGCAGCGTAGGTTCGGGAATATTCACAGATACGCAGTATTTT
CASSVGSGIFTDTQYF